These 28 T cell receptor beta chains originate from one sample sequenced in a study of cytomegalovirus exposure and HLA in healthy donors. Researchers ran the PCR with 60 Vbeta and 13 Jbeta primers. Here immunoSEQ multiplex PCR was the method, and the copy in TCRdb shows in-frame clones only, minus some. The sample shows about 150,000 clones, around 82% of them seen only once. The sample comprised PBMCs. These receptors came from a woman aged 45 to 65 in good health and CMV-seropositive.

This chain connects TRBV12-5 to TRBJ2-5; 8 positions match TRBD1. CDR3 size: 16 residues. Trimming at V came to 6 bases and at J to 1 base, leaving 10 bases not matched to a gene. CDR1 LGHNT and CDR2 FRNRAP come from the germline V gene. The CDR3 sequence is CASGQGQGQIQETQYF. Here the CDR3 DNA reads TGTGCTAGTGGACAAGGACAGGGCCAGATCCAAGAGACCCAGTACTTC.

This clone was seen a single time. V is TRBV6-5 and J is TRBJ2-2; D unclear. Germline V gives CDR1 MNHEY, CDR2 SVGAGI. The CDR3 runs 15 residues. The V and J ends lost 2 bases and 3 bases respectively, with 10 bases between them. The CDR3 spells CASSYDPGHTGELFF. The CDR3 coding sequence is TGTGCCAGCAGTTACGATCCAGGCCACACCGGGGAGCTGTTTTTT.

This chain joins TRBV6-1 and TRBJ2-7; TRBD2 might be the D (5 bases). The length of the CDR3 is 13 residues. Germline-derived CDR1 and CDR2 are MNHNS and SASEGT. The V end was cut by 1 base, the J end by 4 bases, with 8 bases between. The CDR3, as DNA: TGTGCCAGCAGTGAAGAGGGCGGGTACGAGCAGTACTTC. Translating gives CASSEEGGYEQYF.

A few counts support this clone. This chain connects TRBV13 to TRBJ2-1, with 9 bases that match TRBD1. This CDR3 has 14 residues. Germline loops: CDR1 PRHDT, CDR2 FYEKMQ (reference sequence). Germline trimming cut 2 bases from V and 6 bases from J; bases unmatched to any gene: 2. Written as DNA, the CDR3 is TGTGCCAGCAGCTTACGGACAGGGGTCAATGAGCAGTTCTTC. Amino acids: CASSLRTGVNEQFF.

The CDR3, as DNA: TGTGCCAGCAGAGACGGGAATCAGCCCCAGCATTTT. Translated: CASRDGNQPQHF. The chain joins TRBV6-1 to TRBJ1-5; D is undetermined. Germline lookup yields CDR1 MNHNS and CDR2 SASEGT. CDR3 length: 12 residues. The V end lost 6 bases, the J end lost 4 bases, and 7 bases lay between the germline ends.

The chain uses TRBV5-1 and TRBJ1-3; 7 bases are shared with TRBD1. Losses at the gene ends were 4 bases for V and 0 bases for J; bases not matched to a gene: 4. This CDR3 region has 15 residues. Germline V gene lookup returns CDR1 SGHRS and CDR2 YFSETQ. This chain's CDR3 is CASSGGTDSGNTIYF. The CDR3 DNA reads TGCGCCAGCAGCGGAGGGACAGACTCTGGAAACACCATATATTTT.

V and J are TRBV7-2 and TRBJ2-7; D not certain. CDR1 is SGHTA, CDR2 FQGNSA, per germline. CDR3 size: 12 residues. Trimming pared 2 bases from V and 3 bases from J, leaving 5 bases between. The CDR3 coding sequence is TGTGCCAGCAGCTTAACTTTCTACGAGCAGTACTTC. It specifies CASSLTFYEQYF.

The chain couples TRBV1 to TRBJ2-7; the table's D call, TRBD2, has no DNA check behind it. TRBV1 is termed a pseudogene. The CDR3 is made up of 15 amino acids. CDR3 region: CTSSQDRLAGGEQYF. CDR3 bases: TGCACCAGCAGCCAAGATCGGCTCGCGGGGGGCGAGCAGTACTTC.

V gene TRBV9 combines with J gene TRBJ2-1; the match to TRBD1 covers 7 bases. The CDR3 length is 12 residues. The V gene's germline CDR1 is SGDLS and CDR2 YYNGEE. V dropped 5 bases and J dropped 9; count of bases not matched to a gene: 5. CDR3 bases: TGTGCCAGCAGTTTGACAGGGACTGAGCAGTTCTTC. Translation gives CASSLTGTEQFF.

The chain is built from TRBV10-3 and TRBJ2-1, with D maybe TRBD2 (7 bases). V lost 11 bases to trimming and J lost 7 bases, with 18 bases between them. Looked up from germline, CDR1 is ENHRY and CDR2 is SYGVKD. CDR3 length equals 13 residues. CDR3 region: CASQGGARNEQFF. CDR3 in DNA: TGTGCCTCCCAAGGGGGGGCCAGGAATGAGCAGTTCTTC.

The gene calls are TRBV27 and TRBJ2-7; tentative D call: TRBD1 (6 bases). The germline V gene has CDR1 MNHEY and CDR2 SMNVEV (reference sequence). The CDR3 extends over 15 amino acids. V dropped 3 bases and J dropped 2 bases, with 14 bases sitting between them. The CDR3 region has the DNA TGTGCCAGCAGTTTGTACAGGGCAGACACCTACGAGCAGTACTTC. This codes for CASSLYRADTYEQYF.

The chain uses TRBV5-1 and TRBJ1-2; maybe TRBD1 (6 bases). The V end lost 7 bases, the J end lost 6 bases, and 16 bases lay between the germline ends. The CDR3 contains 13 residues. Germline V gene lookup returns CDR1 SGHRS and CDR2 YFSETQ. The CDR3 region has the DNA TGCGCCAGCGCCGCGGGGGCGCGGGATGGCTACACCTTC. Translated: CASAAGARDGYTF.

CDR3 nucleotides: TGTGCCTGGAGTCCCCCCAGGGGCAATTCACCCCTCCACTTT. Translating gives CAWSPPRGNSPLHF. This chain joins TRBV30 and TRBJ1-6, with D maybe TRBD1 (6 bases). Trimming took 2 bases from V and 7 from J, leaving 12 bases between them. This CDR3 comprises 14 residues. The germline CDR1 and CDR2 sequences are GTSNPN and SVGIG (reference sequence).

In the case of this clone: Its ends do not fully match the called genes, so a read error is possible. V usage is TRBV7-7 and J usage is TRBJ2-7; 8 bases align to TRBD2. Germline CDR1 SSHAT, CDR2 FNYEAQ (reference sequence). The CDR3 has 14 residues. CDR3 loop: CASSPGGARDEQYF. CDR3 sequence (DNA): TGTGCTAGCAGCCCCGGGGGGGCGAGAGACGAGCAGTACTTC.

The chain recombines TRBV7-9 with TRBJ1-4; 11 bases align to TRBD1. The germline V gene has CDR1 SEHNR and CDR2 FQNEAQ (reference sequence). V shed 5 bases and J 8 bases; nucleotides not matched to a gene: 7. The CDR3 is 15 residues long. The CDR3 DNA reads TGTGCCAGCAGCCGGATGAGGGACAGGGGGGAAAAACTGTTTTTT. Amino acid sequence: CASSRMRDRGEKLFF.

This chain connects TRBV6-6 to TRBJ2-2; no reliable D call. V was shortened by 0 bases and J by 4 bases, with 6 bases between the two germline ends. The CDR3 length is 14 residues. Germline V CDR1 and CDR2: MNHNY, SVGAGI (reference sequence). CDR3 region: CASSYSAFTGELFF. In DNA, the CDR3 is TGTGCCAGCAGTTACTCGGCCTTCACCGGGGAGCTGTTTTTT.

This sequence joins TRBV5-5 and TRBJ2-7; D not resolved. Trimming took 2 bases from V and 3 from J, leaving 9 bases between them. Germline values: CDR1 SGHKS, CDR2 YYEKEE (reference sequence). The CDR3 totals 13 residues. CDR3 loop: CASSFDIRYEQYF. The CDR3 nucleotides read TGTGCCAGCAGCTTCGACATTCGCTACGAGCAGTACTTC.

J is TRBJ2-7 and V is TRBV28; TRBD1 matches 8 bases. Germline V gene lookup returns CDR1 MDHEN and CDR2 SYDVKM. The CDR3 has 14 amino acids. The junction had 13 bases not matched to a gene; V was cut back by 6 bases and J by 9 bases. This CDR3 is CASRPGQAGKGQYF. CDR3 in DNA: TGTGCCAGCAGGCCGGGACAGGCAGGCAAGGGGCAGTACTTC.

CDR3 nucleotide sequence: TGCGCCAGCAGCCCCCCCGAGGCCGGTGGCTACACCTTC. It encodes CASSPPEAGGYTF. The chain has TRBV5-1 and TRBJ1-2; D is undetermined. V lost 4 bases and J lost 7, with 14 bases in between. The CDR3 has 13 residues. Per the germline V gene, CDR1 is SGHRS and CDR2 is YFSETQ.

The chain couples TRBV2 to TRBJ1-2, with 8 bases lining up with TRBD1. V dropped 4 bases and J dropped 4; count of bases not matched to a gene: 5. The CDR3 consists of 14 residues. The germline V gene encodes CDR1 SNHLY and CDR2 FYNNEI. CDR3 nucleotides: TGTGCCAGCAGTGCAGGACAGGGTCTCTATGGCTACACCTTC. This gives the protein CASSAGQGLYGYTF.

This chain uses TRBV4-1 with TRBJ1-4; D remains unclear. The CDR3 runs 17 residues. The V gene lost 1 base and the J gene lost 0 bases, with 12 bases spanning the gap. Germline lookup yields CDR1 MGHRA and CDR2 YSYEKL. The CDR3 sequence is CASSQARGYATNEKLFF. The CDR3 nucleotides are TGCGCCAGCAGCCAAGCCCGAGGGTATGCAACTAATGAAAAACTGTTTTTT.

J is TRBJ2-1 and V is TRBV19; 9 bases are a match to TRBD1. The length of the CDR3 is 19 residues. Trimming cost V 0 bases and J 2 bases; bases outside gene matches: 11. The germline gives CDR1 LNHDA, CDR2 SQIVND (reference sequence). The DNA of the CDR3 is TGTGCCAGTAGTATAGATGGGACAGGGAGACTAACCCCCTACAATGAGCAGTTCTTC. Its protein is CASSIDGTGRLTPYNEQFF.

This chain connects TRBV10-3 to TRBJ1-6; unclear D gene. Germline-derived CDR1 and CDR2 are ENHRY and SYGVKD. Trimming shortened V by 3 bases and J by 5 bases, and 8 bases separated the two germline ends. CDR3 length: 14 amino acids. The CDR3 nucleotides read TGTGCCATCAGTGAACAGCGGGATAATTCACCCCTCCACTTT. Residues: CAISEQRDNSPLHF.

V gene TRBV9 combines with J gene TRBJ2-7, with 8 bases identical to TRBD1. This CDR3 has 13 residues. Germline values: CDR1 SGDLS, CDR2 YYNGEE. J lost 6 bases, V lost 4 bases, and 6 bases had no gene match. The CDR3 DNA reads TGTGCCAGCAGCAAATGGGGACAGGCCGAGCAGTACTTC. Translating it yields CASSKWGQAEQYF.

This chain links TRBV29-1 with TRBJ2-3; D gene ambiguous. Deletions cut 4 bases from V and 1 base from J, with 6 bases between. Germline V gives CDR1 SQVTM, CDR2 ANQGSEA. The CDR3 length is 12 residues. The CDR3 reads CSVVLGTDTQYF. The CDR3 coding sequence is TGCAGCGTTGTTCTCGGCACAGATACGCAGTATTTT.

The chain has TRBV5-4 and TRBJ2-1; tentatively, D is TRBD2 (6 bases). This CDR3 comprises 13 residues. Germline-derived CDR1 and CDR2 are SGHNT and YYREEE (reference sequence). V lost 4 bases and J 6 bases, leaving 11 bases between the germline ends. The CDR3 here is CASSPKTSNEQFF. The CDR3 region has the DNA TGTGCCAGCAGCCCTAAGACTAGCAATGAGCAGTTCTTC.

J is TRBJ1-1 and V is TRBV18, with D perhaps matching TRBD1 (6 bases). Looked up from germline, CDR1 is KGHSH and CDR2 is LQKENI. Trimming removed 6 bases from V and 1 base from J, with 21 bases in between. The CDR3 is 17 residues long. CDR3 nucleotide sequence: TGTGCCAGCTCCCAAAAACCACATCAGGGGTCGAACACTGAAGCTTTCTTT. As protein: CASSQKPHQGSNTEAFF.

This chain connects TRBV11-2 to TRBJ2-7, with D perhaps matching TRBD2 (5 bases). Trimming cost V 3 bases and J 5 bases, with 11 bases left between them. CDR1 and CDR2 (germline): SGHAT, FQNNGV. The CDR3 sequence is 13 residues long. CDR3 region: CASSFPGGDEQYF. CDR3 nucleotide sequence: TGTGCCAGCAGCTTCCCAGGAGGAGACGAGCAGTACTTC.